The rows below give T cell receptor beta chains drawn from one sample of a study of OX40 agonist ivuxolimab in advanced cancers. The protocol was immunoSEQ multiplex PCR, while the TCRdb copy is restricted to in-frame clones and leaves out a portion. The table has about 67,000 clones, over 70% seen once. The sample here was CD4+ or CD8+ T cells sorted from blood, taken in a trial of the OX40 agonist ivuxolimab. These receptors were collected from an adult with an advanced solid tumor such as melanoma, head and neck, liver or kidney cancer. Both conserved end residues are part of each CDR3. D genes are given only for firm matches. Clone size appears in some rows only: once, few, many, or a class for an expanded clone.

clone_size | j_call | v_call | d_call | cdr3_aa | cdr3_nt
- | TRBJ2-5 | TRBV18 | - | CASSPTQETQYF | TGTGCCAGCTCACCAACCCAAGAGACCCAGTACTTC
- | TRBJ2-3 | TRBV15 | - | CATSRDPGWSGPTDTQYF | TGTGCCACCAGCAGAGATCCCGGCTGGAGCGGTCCCACAGATACGCAGTATTTT
- | TRBJ1-2 | TRBV9 | - | CASSVVPGANYGYTF | TGTGCCAGCAGCGTAGTGCCCGGAGCTAACTATGGCTACACCTTC
few | TRBJ1-1 | TRBV7-2 | - | CASSFDTGPTEAFF | TGTGCCAGCAGCTTCGACACAGGGCCCACTGAAGCTTTCTTT
- | TRBJ1-2 | TRBV19 | TRBD1 | CASTLRQGARGYTF | TGTGCCAGTACCCTCCGACAGGGGGCTCGTGGCTACACCTTC
- | TRBJ2-7 | TRBV6-5 | TRBD1 | CASRPDSTGYEQYF | TGTGCCAGCAGGCCCGATTCGACAGGGTACGAGCAGTACTTC
- | TRBJ2-1 | TRBV12-5 | - | CASEPDPGQGKYNEQFF | TGTGCTAGTGAACCCGATCCGGGACAAGGGAAATACAATGAGCAGTTCTTC
- | TRBJ2-7 | TRBV5-8 | TRBD1 | CASSITGTGWVEQYF | TGTGCCAGCAGCATCACCGGGACAGGGTGGGTCGAGCAGTACTTC
- | TRBJ2-3 | TRBV30 | - | CARLGTNTQYF | TGTGCACGGTTGGGTACAAATACGCAGTATTTT
few | TRBJ1-6 | TRBV6-1 | TRBD1 | CASSRDRDKSTHF | TGTGCCAGCAGTCGGGACAGGGACAAATCCACCCACTTT
- | TRBJ2-5 | TRBV19 | - | CASSDAAYGTQYF | TGTGCCAGTAGTGACGCCGCTTATGGGACCCAGTACTTC
- | TRBJ2-5 | TRBV19 | - | CASSISEAVETQYF | TGTGCCAGTAGTATATCGGAAGCGGTGGAGACCCAGTACTTC
- | TRBJ2-2 | TRBV29-1 | - | CSVDEPNTGELFF | TGCAGCGTTGATGAGCCGAACACCGGGGAGCTGTTTTTT
- | TRBJ1-5 | TRBV30 | - | CAWSVPGLTGNSIPQPQHF | TGTGCCTGGAGTGTCCCGGGTCTCACGGGTAATAGCATACCACAGCCCCAGCATTTT
- | TRBJ1-1 | TRBV5-1 | TRBD1 | CASSFQGVNTEAFF | TGCGCCAGCAGCTTTCAGGGGGTGAACACTGAAGCTTTCTTT
- | TRBJ2-2 | TRBV7-2 | - | CASSRRGGNTGELFF | TGTGCCAGCAGCCGACGTGGTGGTAACACCGGGGAGCTGTTTTTT
- | TRBJ2-2 | TRBV7-3 | TRBD2 | CASSSQGGGYTGELFF | TGTGCCAGCAGCTCCCAGGGCGGGGGGTACACCGGGGAGCTGTTTTTT
- | TRBJ2-7 | TRBV6-1 | - | CASSEAISREYF | TGTGCCAGCAGTGAAGCGATTTCACGGGAGTACTTC
once | TRBJ1-4 | TRBV7-9 | - | CASSLGQSPTNEKLFF | TGTGCCAGCAGCTTAGGACAGTCTCCAACTAATGAAAAACTGTTTTTT
- | TRBJ2-3 | TRBV7-9 | - | CASSSGKGGGTDTQYF | TGTGCCAGCAGCTCTGGGAAGGGGGGCGGCACAGATACGCAGTATTTT
- | TRBJ2-1 | TRBV5-1 | - | CASSSRGLDGDEQFF | TGCGCCAGCAGCTCCCGGGGACTGGATGGCGATGAGCAGTTCTTC
once | TRBJ2-5 | TRBV7-9 | - | CASSPEGGHRGTQYF | TGTGCCAGCAGCCCGGAAGGAGGCCACCGGGGGACCCAGTACTTC
once | TRBJ2-4 | TRBV27 | - | CASRFKNIQYF | TGTGCCAGCAGGTTCAAAAACATTCAGTACTTC
- | TRBJ2-5 | TRBV30 | - | CACFRHPGQTQYF | TGTGCCTGCTTCCGCCACCCGGGTCAGACCCAGTACTTC
- | TRBJ2-7 | TRBV11-3 | - | CASSLAGQGYSHEQYF | TGTGCCAGCAGCTTAGCGGGCCAGGGTTACTCCCACGAGCAGTACTTC
- | TRBJ2-2 | TRBV11-3 | - | CASSLSGMNTGELFF | TGTGCCAGCAGTTTGTCGGGTATGAACACCGGGGAGCTGTTTTTT
- | TRBJ2-5 | TRBV11-3 | - | CASSTKGVKKTQYF | TGTGCCAGCAGTACGAAGGGAGTTAAGAAGACCCAGTACTTC
- | TRBJ2-3 | TRBV27 | - | CASSLYGNGDTQYF | TGTGCCAGCAGTTTATATGGGAATGGGGATACGCAGTATTTT
- | TRBJ2-1 | TRBV4-1 | - | CASSFAAAPDEQFF | TGCGCCAGCAGTTTCGCCGCGGCGCCGGATGAGCAGTTCTTC
- | TRBJ2-1 | TRBV6-4 | - | CASSVQEGSYNEQFF | TGTGCCAGCAGTGTACAAGAAGGGTCCTACAATGAGCAGTTCTTC
- | TRBJ1-6 | TRBV5-4 | - | CASSLAGGLRSPLHF | TGTGCCAGCAGCTTGGCCGGAGGGTTACGCTCACCCCTCCACTTT
- | TRBJ2-7 | TRBV29-1 | TRBD2 | CSVSLAGGPYEQYF | TGCAGCGTGTCTCTCGCGGGAGGGCCCTACGAGCAGTACTTC
- | TRBJ1-1 | TRBV7-2 | - | CASSLITVRTEAFF | TGTGCCAGCAGCTTAATAACAGTCAGAACTGAAGCTTTCTTT
- | TRBJ2-7 | TRBV6-5 | - | CASSSRAADSYEQYF | TGTGCCAGCAGTTCCCGGGCAGCGGACTCCTACGAGCAGTACTTC
- | TRBJ2-5 | TRBV11-2 | TRBD2 | CASSLILGRVETQYF | TGTGCCAGCAGCTTAATCCTTGGGAGGGTAGAGACCCAGTACTTC
- | TRBJ2-5 | TRBV28 | - | CASSPGSGGQETQYF | TGTGCCAGCAGTCCCGGTAGCGGTGGCCAAGAGACCCAGTACTTC
- | TRBJ1-6 | TRBV5-4 | TRBD1 | CASSQQGTRGAYNSPLHF | TGTGCCAGCAGCCAACAAGGAACCAGGGGGGCTTATAATTCACCCCTCCACTTT
- | TRBJ2-5 | TRBV4-1 | - | CASSQDRQRQETQYF | TGCGCCAGCAGCCAAGATAGGCAGCGCCAGGAGACCCAGTACTTC
- | TRBJ1-6 | TRBV7-9 | - | CASSVFRTGNSPLHF | TGTGCCAGCAGTGTATTCCGGACTGGTAATTCACCCCTCCACTTT
- | TRBJ2-5 | TRBV25-1 | - | CASSPGTLLQETQYF | TGTGCCAGCAGTCCAGGGACATTACTTCAAGAGACCCAGTACTTC
- | TRBJ2-3 | TRBV7-3 | TRBD2 | CASSLGPSGLSTDTQYF | TGTGCCAGCAGCTTAGGGCCTAGCGGTTTGAGTACAGATACGCAGTATTTT
- | TRBJ1-3 | TRBV5-1 | - | CASSPQVPGNTIYF | TGCGCCAGCAGTCCACAGGTGCCTGGAAACACCATATATTTT
- | TRBJ2-7 | TRBV6-1 | - | CATTVTYEQYF | TGTGCCACGACAGTTACCTACGAGCAGTACTTC
- | TRBJ2-3 | TRBV5-1 | TRBD2 | CASSPEGTSGGAVRPRDTQYF | TGCGCCAGCAGCCCCGAAGGGACTAGCGGGGGGGCGGTTCGTCCTCGAGATACGCAGTATTTT
- | TRBJ1-4 | TRBV19 | - | CASSTPRDQNEKLFF | TGTGCCAGTAGTACTCCCCGGGACCAGAATGAAAAACTGTTTTTT
once | TRBJ1-2 | TRBV7-9 | TRBD1 | CASSLVGQGTYGYTF | TGTGCCAGCAGCTTAGTGGGACAGGGGACTTATGGCTACACCTTC
- | TRBJ2-5 | TRBV9 | TRBD2 | CASSVTDTSGQETQYF | TGTGCCAGCAGCGTAACCGATACTAGCGGCCAAGAGACCCAGTACTTC
- | TRBJ2-5 | TRBV19 | - | CASSNLQETQYF | TGTGCCAGTAGTAACCTCCAAGAGACCCAGTACTTC
- | TRBJ2-7 | TRBV19 | TRBD2 | CASSMSGGGLYEQYF | TGTGCCAGTAGTATGAGCGGGGGCGGTCTTTACGAGCAGTACTTC
- | TRBJ1-6 | TRBV28 | - | CASRRGYNSPLHF | TGTGCCAGCCGTAGGGGGTATAATTCACCCCTCCACTTT
- | TRBJ2-1 | TRBV27 | TRBD2 | CASSRGLAGDNEQFF | TGTGCCAGCAGTAGGGGACTAGCGGGAGACAATGAGCAGTTCTTC
- | TRBJ2-1 | TRBV29-1 | - | CSVEDRVSSLGYEQFF | TGCAGCGTTGAAGATAGGGTGTCTTCACTGGGTTATGAGCAGTTCTTC
- | TRBJ2-2 | TRBV4-1 | - | CASSPYKNTGELFF | TGCGCCAGCAGCCCCTACAAGAACACCGGGGAGCTGTTTTTT
- | TRBJ1-6 | TRBV2 | TRBD1 | CASSEVRQGRNSPLHF | TGTGCCAGCAGTGAAGTCCGACAGGGTAGAAATTCACCCCTCCACTTT